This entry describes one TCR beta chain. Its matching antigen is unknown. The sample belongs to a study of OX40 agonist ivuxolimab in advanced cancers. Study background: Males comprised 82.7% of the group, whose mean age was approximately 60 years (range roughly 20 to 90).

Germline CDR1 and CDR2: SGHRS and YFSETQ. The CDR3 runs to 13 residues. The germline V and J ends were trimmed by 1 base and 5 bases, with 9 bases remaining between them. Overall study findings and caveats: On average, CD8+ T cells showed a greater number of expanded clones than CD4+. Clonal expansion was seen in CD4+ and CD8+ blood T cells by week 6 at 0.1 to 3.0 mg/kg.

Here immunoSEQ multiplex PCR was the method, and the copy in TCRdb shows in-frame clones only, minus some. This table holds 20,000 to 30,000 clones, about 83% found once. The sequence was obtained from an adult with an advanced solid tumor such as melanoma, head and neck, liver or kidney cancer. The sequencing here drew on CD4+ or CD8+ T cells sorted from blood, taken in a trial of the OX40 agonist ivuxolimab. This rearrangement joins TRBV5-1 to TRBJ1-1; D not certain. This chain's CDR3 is CASSLSYGTEAFF. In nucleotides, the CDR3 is TGCGCCAGCAGCTTGTCGTATGGGACTGAAGCTTTCTTT.